Each of the 6 T cell receptor beta chains below was sequenced from the same sample in a study of shared clonotypes between healthy human individuals. In the naive CD8 group, cells lacked CD45RO and were positively selected for CCR7, so terminally differentiated effector memory CD45RA+ cells were left out. Clones were sequenced by immunoSEQ multiplex PCR, and TCRdb holds only the in-frame ones, with some missing. Among some 580,000 clones listed, 95% to 98% were seen once. Sequences were obtained from naive CD8+ T cells sorted from blood. The receptor source for this set is a man aged 25-40 years in good health.

In nucleotides, the CDR3 is TGTGCCAGCAGTTTTACTCGGTCCGGTTACGAGCAGTACTTC. It is translated as CASSFTRSGYEQYF. This chain uses TRBV27 with TRBJ2-7; D is undetermined. Germline CDR1 reads MNHEY; CDR2 reads SMNVEV (reference sequence). This CDR3 is built from 14 residues. V was clipped by 3 bases and J by 4 bases, with 13 bases between them.

This chain connects TRBV5-6 to TRBJ2-3; tentatively, D is TRBD2 (7 bases). CDR1 is SGHDT, CDR2 YYEEEE, per germline. The CDR3 spans 15 residues. With 1 base removed from V and 2 bases from J, the gap between germline ends came to 11 bases. For the CDR3, the DNA is TGTGCCAGCAGCTTGAGGGGGAGGGCCACAGATACGCAGTATTTT. It encodes CASSLRGRATDTQYF.

Only one count was recorded for this clone. This sequence joins TRBV13 and TRBJ2-7, with 11 bases that match TRBD2. Germline V lookup: CDR1 PRHDT, CDR2 FYEKMQ (reference sequence). The CDR3 spans 16 residues. Unmatched junction bases numbered 9, after V lost 4 bases and J lost 4 bases. CDR3 in DNA: TGTGCCAGCAGCTCAAGATCGGGACTAGCGGAATACGAGCAGTACTTC. The encoded protein is CASSSRSGLAEYEQYF.

V is TRBV6-5 and J is TRBJ2-1; the match to TRBD1 covers 10 bases. V dropped 10 bases and J dropped 3; count of bases not matched to a gene: 3. Germline-derived CDR1 and CDR2 are MNHEY and SVGAGI. The CDR3 is 13 residues long. CDR3 nucleotides: TGTGCCATCTGGGACAGGGGCTACAATGAGCAGTTCTTC. Translated: CAIWDRGYNEQFF.

The chain uses TRBV7-9 and TRBJ1-5; D not certain. This CDR3 has 12 residues. The V gene's germline CDR1 is SEHNR and CDR2 FQNEAQ (reference sequence). V was trimmed by 4 bases and J by 6 bases, leaving 7 bases between them. The CDR3 DNA is TGTGCCAGCAGCTCTCCCGCTCAGCCCCAGCATTTT. Its protein is CASSSPAQPQHF.

The V and J genes are TRBV5-1 and TRBJ2-1; D remains unclear. Germline V CDR1 and CDR2: SGHRS, YFSETQ. Trimming left V 4 bases short and J 4 bases short, with 12 bases between. The CDR3 contains 14 residues. The CDR3 bases are TGCGCCAGCAGCCCCCCGAGCCGTTACAATGAGCAGTTCTTC. Protein product: CASSPPSRYNEQFF.